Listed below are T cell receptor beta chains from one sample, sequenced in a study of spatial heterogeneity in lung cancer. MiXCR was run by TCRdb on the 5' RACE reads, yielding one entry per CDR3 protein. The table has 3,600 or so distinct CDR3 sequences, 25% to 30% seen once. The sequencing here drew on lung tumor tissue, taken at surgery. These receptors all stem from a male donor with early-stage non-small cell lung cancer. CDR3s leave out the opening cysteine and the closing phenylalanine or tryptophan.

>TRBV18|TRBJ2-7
ASSPPGQGGHEQY
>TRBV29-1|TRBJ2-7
SYTSANSYEQY
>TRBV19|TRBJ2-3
ASSSNPGADTQY
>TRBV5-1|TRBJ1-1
ASSPQTYSTEAF
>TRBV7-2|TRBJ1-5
ASSLGYNQPQH
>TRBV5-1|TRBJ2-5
ASSLAGETQY
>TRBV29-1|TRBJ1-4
SALQGTTNEKLF
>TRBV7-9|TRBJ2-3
ASTSPEQGQGTDTQY
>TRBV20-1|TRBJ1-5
SASEAIGSRRQPQH
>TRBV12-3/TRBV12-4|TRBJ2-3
ANGIWAGSTDTQY
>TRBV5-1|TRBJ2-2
ASSLRQANTGELF
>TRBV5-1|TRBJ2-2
ASSLTGWTTGELF
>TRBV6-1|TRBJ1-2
ASSEHPRTHGYT
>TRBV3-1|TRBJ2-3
ASSQAETSGGDTQY
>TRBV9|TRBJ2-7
ASSKGTDNEQY
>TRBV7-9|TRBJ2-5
ASSLYANGRYQETQY
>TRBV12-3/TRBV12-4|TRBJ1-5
ASSPRQVNQPQH
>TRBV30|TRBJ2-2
AWSEAIYTGELF
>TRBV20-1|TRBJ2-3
SAPPGPERDTQY
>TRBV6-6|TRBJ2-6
ATQSPDRASGANVLT
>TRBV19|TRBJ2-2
ASTLAGYVGELF
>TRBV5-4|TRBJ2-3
ASRRDTDTQY
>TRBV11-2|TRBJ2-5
ASSLAQARMIQETQY
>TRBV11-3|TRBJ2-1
ASSGTGRYNEQF
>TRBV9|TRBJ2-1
ASSPWTGSSYNEQF
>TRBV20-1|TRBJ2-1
RPSGPRGYNEQF
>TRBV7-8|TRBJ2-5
ASSLGLTQETQY
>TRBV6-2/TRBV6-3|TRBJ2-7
ASSYGRTGGSYEQY
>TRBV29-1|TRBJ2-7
SAGTGRDEQY
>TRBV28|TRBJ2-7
ASSYQRLSYEQY
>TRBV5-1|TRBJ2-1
ASSLTSGRGEQF
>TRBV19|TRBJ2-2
ASSDQNTGELF
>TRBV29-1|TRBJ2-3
SVEGLAGSDTQY
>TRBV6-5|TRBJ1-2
ASSLVGDGYT
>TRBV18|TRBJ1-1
ASSPPSSITEAF